This TCR beta chain stems from a study of metastatic and nonmetastatic thyroid tumors. Study as a whole: Across peripheral blood and tumor or nodule tissue samples taken from malignant and benign thyroid patients, the repertoires were compared with one another. Study conclusions and caveats: A significant increase in TCR beta diversity was reportedly seen in malignant thyroid tumors relative to benign nodules, in blood and tumor.

With 1 base clipped from V and 10 bases from J, the junction kept 20 bases outside the gene matches. Germline-derived CDR1 and CDR2 are MNHEY and SVGEGT. The CDR3 is 19 residues long. Thyroid surgery had not been preceded by any treatment in any patient. How the authors handled the data: CDR3 was compared across clinicopathological groups, and the resulting differences were used to build a distant-metastasis classifier for papillary thyroid cancer. MiXCR re-clonotyped the PCR reads for TCRdb. These V and J calls originate from TCRdb's pipeline instead of the authors' own analysis. Seen here are tens of thousands of clones, around a third observed once, and the top ten hold about 15%. This clone was seen only once. No antigen is known for it.

Sequenced input: tumor tissue. The V gene is TRBV6-2 or TRBV6-3, the J gene TRBJ2-1, with 9 bases matching TRBD2. This clonotype originated in a female donor with papillary thyroid cancer or a benign thyroid nodule (not recorded which). Some clones in this sample may be carry-over from other donors' samples. In DNA form, the CDR3 reads TGTGCCAGCAGTTACTTCGACGGCGGGAGGGCCCTGTCAGGCGTCGAGCAGTTCTTC. It codes for CASSYFDGGRALSGVEQFF.